Detailed here is one TCR beta chain. Its target is not known. The table came from immunoSEQ multiplex PCR; TCRdb's copy has only in-frame clones and leaves some out. The data show more than 150,000 clones, 88% seen once. V gave up 0 bases and J gave up 8 bases, with 10 bases separating them. There are 13 residues in the CDR3. Germline CDR1 is ENHRY and CDR2 is SYGVKD. The sample is drawn from a study of T cell responses to AZD1222 COVID-19 vaccine. Findings and caveats of the study: A mostly white British donor set with more females was recruited, and clonal diversity was possibly underestimated.

Whether given at about 4 or about 12 weeks, second doses were pooled. Sequenced material: peripheral blood, taken 28 days after the second AZD1222 dose. The genes are TRBV10-3 and TRBJ1-1, with D hard to call. This sequence was found in an adult who received the AZD1222 COVID-19 vaccine. This CDR3 is CAISESMGLEAFF. The DNA of the CDR3 is TGTGCCATCAGTGAGTCGATGGGTCTAGAAGCTTTCTTT.